This TCR beta chain was recovered during a study of blood T cell repertoires in COVID-19. Study summary: Italy, Spain and the United States were the sources of the convalescent and acute COVID-19 samples.

Authors' data handling: Estimation of nucleated cell counts relied on the amplification of reference gene primers. Clones were read by immunoSEQ multiplex PCR, and TCRdb kept only the in-frame ones, dropping some. From that table come the V and J calls and clone size; the DNA was used to work out D and trimming. The table lists 250,000 to 300,000 clones, about 76% of them singletons. Germline V lookup: CDR1 LNHDA, CDR2 SQIVND (reference sequence). V was shortened by 0 bases and J by 0 bases, with 12 bases between the two germline ends. This CDR3 is 17 amino acids long. This sequence originates from a woman aged 60-75 years with active or convalescent COVID-19. This chain links TRBV19 with TRBJ1-5; perhaps TRBD1 as D (6 bases). Sequenced sample: peripheral blood. CDR3 in amino acids: CASSIDQGRHSNQPQHF. CDR3 sequence (DNA): TGTGCCAGTAGTATAGATCAGGGGAGACATAGCAATCAGCCCCAGCATTTT.